These T cell receptor beta chains were read from a single sample in a study of cytomegalovirus exposure and HLA in healthy donors. Sequenced by immunoSEQ multiplex PCR; TCRdb stores in-frame clones only, minus some. The sample lists roughly 130,000 clones, 80% to 85% occurring once. Material: PBMCs. The source of these receptors is a human donor in good health. Each CDR3 is given with its conserved first and last residue. The order of the fields is CDR3 length, J gene, clone size, D gene, V gene, CDR3 protein, CDR3 DNA. A D gene is named only where the DNA matches it firmly. Clone size is stated in some rows and not others, as once, few, many or a class when expanded.

len: 14
j_gene: TRBJ2-1
abundance: .
d_gene: .
v_gene: TRBV4-2
CDR3aa: CASSQAGRDNEQFF
CDR3nt: TGTGCCAGCAGCCAGGCCGGCCGGGACAATGAGCAGTTCTTC

len: 15
j_gene: TRBJ1-3
abundance: few
d_gene: .
v_gene: TRBV7-2
CDR3aa: CASSLGGGSGNTIYF
CDR3nt: TGTGCCAGCAGCTTAGGGGGGGGATCCGGAAACACCATATATTTT

len: 17
j_gene: TRBJ1-2
abundance: .
d_gene: .
v_gene: TRBV12-5
CDR3aa: CASGLLIEETVSYGYTF
CDR3nt: TGTGCTAGTGGTTTGTTGATAGAGGAGACAGTTAGCTATGGCTACACCTTC

len: 16
j_gene: TRBJ1-3
abundance: once
d_gene: .
v_gene: TRBV11-2
CDR3aa: CASSSPGGASGNTIYF
CDR3nt: TGTGCCAGCAGTTCCCCTGGGGGGGCTAGTGGAAACACCATATATTTT

len: 11
j_gene: TRBJ2-7
abundance: few
d_gene: .
v_gene: TRBV11-2
CDR3aa: CASSLEREQYF
CDR3nt: TGTGCCAGCAGCTTAGAACGGGAGCAGTACTTC

len: 18
j_gene: TRBJ2-6
abundance: few
d_gene: TRBD1
v_gene: TRBV2
CDR3aa: CASSEEGASSSGANVLTF
CDR3nt: TGTGCCAGCAGTGAAGAGGGGGCGTCAAGCTCTGGGGCCAACGTCCTGACTTTC

len: 13
j_gene: TRBJ1-6
abundance: few
d_gene: TRBD1
v_gene: TRBV4-1
CDR3aa: CASSQDEGAPLHF
CDR3nt: TGCGCCAGCAGCCAAGACGAGGGGGCTCCCCTCCACTTT

len: 13
j_gene: TRBJ2-5
abundance: .
d_gene: TRBD2
v_gene: TRBV5-4
CDR3aa: CASSLAAGGTQYF
CDR3nt: TGTGCCAGCAGCTTGGCCGCGGGGGGGACCCAGTACTTC

len: 15
j_gene: TRBJ1-6
abundance: .
d_gene: .
v_gene: TRBV21-1
CDR3aa: CASSANQGFGSPLHF
CDR3nt: TGTGCCAGCAGCGCTAATCAGGGGTTTGGCTCACCCCTCCACTTT

len: 14
j_gene: TRBJ1-1
abundance: .
d_gene: TRBD1
v_gene: TRBV4-1
CDR3aa: CASSQAQGYTEAFF
CDR3nt: TGCGCCAGCAGCCAAGCACAGGGGTACACTGAAGCTTTCTTT

len: 15
j_gene: TRBJ2-3
abundance: .
d_gene: .
v_gene: TRBV9
CDR3aa: CASSVGGGSTDTQYF
CDR3nt: TGTGCCAGCAGCGTAGGTGGGGGGTCCACAGATACGCAGTATTTT

len: 16
j_gene: TRBJ1-2
abundance: .
d_gene: .
v_gene: TRBV13
CDR3aa: CASRPQAGGMDYGYTF
CDR3nt: TGTGCCAGCAGACCACAAGCGGGGGGTATGGACTATGGCTACACCTTC

len: 14
j_gene: TRBJ2-7
abundance: .
d_gene: .
v_gene: TRBV12-5
CDR3aa: CASGLNRVTDEQYF
CDR3nt: TGTGCTAGTGGTTTGAACAGGGTCACGGACGAGCAGTACTTC

len: 15
j_gene: TRBJ1-3
abundance: .
d_gene: TRBD1
v_gene: TRBV2
CDR3aa: CASFDRVSSGNTIYF
CDR3nt: TGTGCCAGCTTCGACAGGGTTAGCTCTGGAAACACCATATATTTT

len: 14
j_gene: TRBJ1-5
abundance: .
d_gene: TRBD1
v_gene: TRBV29-1
CDR3aa: CSVAGTGQDQPQHF
CDR3nt: TGCAGCGTTGCCGGGACAGGGCAAGATCAGCCCCAGCATTTT

len: 14
j_gene: TRBJ2-7
abundance: few
d_gene: .
v_gene: TRBV6-6
CDR3aa: CASSYSAGNYEQYF
CDR3nt: TGTGCCAGCAGTTACTCGGCGGGGAACTACGAGCAGTACTTC

len: 15
j_gene: TRBJ2-5
abundance: .
d_gene: TRBD2
v_gene: TRBV5-1
CDR3aa: CASSLQTSSSETQYF
CDR3nt: TGCGCCAGCAGCCTGCAGACTAGCTCTTCGGAGACCCAGTACTTC

len: 15
j_gene: TRBJ2-7
abundance: .
d_gene: TRBD1
v_gene: TRBV7-9
CDR3aa: CASSLARQGAGERYF
CDR3nt: TGTGCCAGCAGCTTAGCGCGACAGGGGGCAGGGGAGCGGTACTTC

len: 14
j_gene: TRBJ1-6
abundance: .
d_gene: .
v_gene: TRBV2
CDR3aa: CAPGREGRNSPLHF
CDR3nt: TGTGCCCCCGGGAGGGAAGGTCGCAATTCACCCCTCCACTTT

len: 16
j_gene: TRBJ2-7
abundance: .
d_gene: TRBD1
v_gene: TRBV27
CDR3aa: CASSLSGGTGGYEQYF
CDR3nt: TGTGCCAGCAGTTTATCGGGAGGGACAGGGGGCTACGAGCAGTACTTC

len: 12
j_gene: TRBJ2-3
abundance: .
d_gene: .
v_gene: TRBV2
CDR3aa: CAGGSRGDTQYF
CDR3nt: TGTGCCGGGGGGTCTAGGGGCGATACGCAGTATTTT

len: 11
j_gene: TRBJ1-2
abundance: once
d_gene: .
v_gene: TRBV6-6
CDR3aa: CAAMGEDGYTF
CDR3nt: TGTGCCGCCATGGGGGAGGATGGCTACACCTTC

len: 18
j_gene: TRBJ2-2
abundance: once
d_gene: TRBD1
v_gene: TRBV4-2
CDR3aa: CASSQESYTGGPTGELFF
CDR3nt: TGTGCCAGCAGCCAAGAGTCCTACACAGGGGGTCCTACCGGGGAGCTGTTTTTT

len: 13
j_gene: TRBJ1-2
abundance: few
d_gene: .
v_gene: TRBV7-9
CDR3aa: CASSGTVRHGYTF
CDR3nt: TGTGCCAGCTCGGGTACCGTTCGTCATGGCTACACCTTC

len: 14
j_gene: TRBJ2-7
abundance: .
d_gene: .
v_gene: TRBV7-3
CDR3aa: CASSLYGRPYEQYF
CDR3nt: TGTGCCAGCAGCTTATATGGGAGACCCTACGAGCAGTACTTC

len: 15
j_gene: TRBJ2-3
abundance: .
d_gene: TRBD1
v_gene: TRBV6-5
CDR3aa: CASTARDRGGDTQYF
CDR3nt: TGTGCCAGCACGGCCCGGGACAGGGGTGGAGATACGCAGTATTTT

len: 13
j_gene: TRBJ2-3
abundance: .
d_gene: TRBD2
v_gene: TRBV6-6
CDR3aa: CASRASGGHTQYF
CDR3nt: TGTGCCAGCAGGGCTAGCGGGGGTCATACGCAGTATTTT

len: 14
j_gene: TRBJ2-5
abundance: .
d_gene: .
v_gene: TRBV15
CDR3aa: CATSIQPGQETQYF
CDR3nt: TGTGCCACCAGCATACAACCGGGCCAAGAGACCCAGTACTTC

len: 15
j_gene: TRBJ2-1
abundance: .
d_gene: .
v_gene: TRBV7-9
CDR3aa: CASSGILVAYNEQFF
CDR3nt: TGTGCCAGCAGCGGGATACTAGTGGCCTACAATGAGCAGTTCTTC

len: 16
j_gene: TRBJ2-2
abundance: .
d_gene: .
v_gene: TRBV5-1
CDR3aa: CASSESPGRNTGELFF
CDR3nt: TGCGCCAGCAGTGAGTCCCCAGGTAGGAACACCGGGGAGCTGTTTTTT

len: 17
j_gene: TRBJ1-1
abundance: .
d_gene: .
v_gene: TRBV14
CDR3aa: CASSQEGQERMNTEAFF
CDR3nt: TGTGCCAGCAGCCAAGAAGGCCAGGAAAGGATGAACACTGAAGCTTTCTTT

len: 14
j_gene: TRBJ1-2
abundance: .
d_gene: .
v_gene: TRBV7-2
CDR3aa: CASTKPGGNYGYTF
CDR3nt: TGTGCCAGCACCAAACCGGGGGGCAACTATGGCTACACCTTC

len: 12
j_gene: TRBJ2-7
abundance: .
d_gene: .
v_gene: TRBV11-2
CDR3aa: CASSLQGFEQYF
CDR3nt: TGTGCCAGCAGCTTACAGGGGTTCGAGCAGTACTTC

len: 15
j_gene: TRBJ1-2
abundance: .
d_gene: .
v_gene: TRBV5-1
CDR3aa: CASSLRAWTTNGYTF
CDR3nt: TGCGCCAGCAGCTTGCGGGCGTGGACAACAAATGGCTACACCTTC

len: 13
j_gene: TRBJ1-5
abundance: .
d_gene: .
v_gene: TRBV7-2
CDR3aa: CASSLGQVQPQHF
CDR3nt: TGTGCCAGCAGCTTAGGGCAGGTTCAGCCCCAGCATTTT

len: 14
j_gene: TRBJ2-7
abundance: few
d_gene: TRBD1
v_gene: TRBV4-1
CDR3aa: CASSHRQGDYEQYF
CDR3nt: TGCGCCAGCAGCCACCGACAGGGAGACTACGAGCAGTACTTC

len: 13
j_gene: TRBJ1-5
abundance: .
d_gene: TRBD1
v_gene: TRBV6-6
CDR3aa: CASRDRGDGPQHF
CDR3nt: TGTGCCAGCAGGGACAGGGGTGACGGGCCCCAGCATTTT

len: 18
j_gene: TRBJ1-1
abundance: .
d_gene: TRBD1
v_gene: TRBV6-1
CDR3aa: CASSEFLGTEYMNTEAFF
CDR3nt: TGTGCCAGCAGTGAATTTTTGGGGACAGAATATATGAACACTGAAGCTTTCTTT

len: 14
j_gene: TRBJ1-2
abundance: .
d_gene: TRBD1
v_gene: TRBV5-1
CDR3aa: CASSFIQGRYGYTF
CDR3nt: TGCGCCAGCAGCTTCATACAGGGGAGATATGGCTACACCTTC

len: 13
j_gene: TRBJ1-2
abundance: .
d_gene: .
v_gene: TRBV5-4
CDR3aa: CASSLGSDYGYTF
CDR3nt: TGTGCCAGCAGCTTGGGTTCGGACTATGGCTACACCTTC

len: 14
j_gene: TRBJ2-1
abundance: .
d_gene: .
v_gene: TRBV29-1
CDR3aa: CSHRWGPKRNEQFF
CDR3nt: TGCAGCCACAGGTGGGGGCCAAAGCGTAATGAGCAGTTCTTC

len: 14
j_gene: TRBJ2-3
abundance: .
d_gene: .
v_gene: TRBV5-1
CDR3aa: CASSLDPGTDTQYF
CDR3nt: TGCGCCAGCAGCTTGGACCCGGGCACAGATACGCAGTATTTT

len: 13
j_gene: TRBJ2-7
abundance: .
d_gene: .
v_gene: TRBV27
CDR3aa: CASSLGASYEQYF
CDR3nt: TGTGCCAGCAGTTTAGGAGCCTCCTACGAGCAGTACTTC

len: 14
j_gene: TRBJ2-7
abundance: .
d_gene: .
v_gene: TRBV4-1
CDR3aa: CASSQEAGGREQYF
CDR3nt: TGCGCCAGCAGCCAAGAGGCAGGGGGGAGGGAGCAGTACTTC

len: 12
j_gene: TRBJ2-2
abundance: .
d_gene: .
v_gene: TRBV15
CDR3aa: CATSTRVSVLFF
CDR3nt: TGTGCCACCAGCACCAGGGTTTCTGTGCTGTTTTTT

len: 11
j_gene: TRBJ1-3
abundance: .
d_gene: .
v_gene: TRBV29-1
CDR3aa: CSVDLGNTIYF
CDR3nt: TGCAGCGTTGACCTCGGGAACACCATATATTTT

len: 15
j_gene: TRBJ1-1
abundance: .
d_gene: .
v_gene: TRBV6-1
CDR3aa: CASSLTRGGVTEAFF
CDR3nt: TGTGCCAGCAGTCTGACGAGAGGAGGTGTCACTGAAGCTTTCTTT

len: 15
j_gene: TRBJ2-1
abundance: few
d_gene: TRBD2
v_gene: TRBV4-1
CDR3aa: CASSQASGGAHEQFF
CDR3nt: TGCGCCAGCAGCCAGGCTAGCGGGGGGGCTCATGAGCAGTTCTTC

len: 16
j_gene: TRBJ2-2
abundance: .
d_gene: TRBD2
v_gene: TRBV19
CDR3aa: CASAPSGGLNTGELFF
CDR3nt: TGTGCCAGTGCACCTAGCGGGGGCCTGAACACCGGGGAGCTGTTTTTT

len: 14
j_gene: TRBJ2-7
abundance: .
d_gene: TRBD1
v_gene: TRBV6-5
CDR3aa: CASSQRQGGYEQYF
CDR3nt: TGTGCCAGCAGTCAACGACAGGGGGGCTACGAGCAGTACTTC

len: 12
j_gene: TRBJ2-7
abundance: .
d_gene: .
v_gene: TRBV27
CDR3aa: CASSSDRGEQYF
CDR3nt: TGTGCCAGCAGTAGTGATCGCGGCGAGCAGTACTTC

len: 15
j_gene: TRBJ2-7
abundance: .
d_gene: TRBD1
v_gene: TRBV11-2
CDR3aa: CASSPKGLAGGEQYF
CDR3nt: TGTGCCAGCAGCCCCAAGGGGCTAGCAGGGGGCGAGCAGTACTTC